Each of the 20 T cell receptor beta chains below was sequenced from the same sample in a study of beta chain features in type 1 diabetes listed by TCRdb under 2018. Library preparation employed the immunoSEQ multiplex PCR assay. The entire isolated RNA was reverse transcribed using the High Capacity cDNA Reverse Transcription Kit, and thus expressed TCRB transcripts were sequenced. In its TCRdb copy, this immuneACCESS table keeps in-frame sequences only and misses some clones. Where compared with another copy, unresolved V genes explain less than half of these, and the others have no known cause. For this sample the table gives around 400,000 clones, of which around 12% were detected only once. The ten biggest clones cover roughly 0.017% of the sample. The source material was naive CD4+ T cells from blood. The cell subset or site label of this sample denotes: true naive CD4+ T cells. These receptors all stem from a man aged 18 to 29 in good health.

This sequence joins TRBV11-2 and TRBJ2-1; 14 bases align to TRBD2. CDR3 length equals 17 residues. V was pared by 5 bases and J by 5 bases, with 8 bases of the junction left unmatched. Germline CDR1 is SGHAT and CDR2 is FQNNGV. The CDR3 DNA is TGTGCCAGCAGCCAGGTGCGGGGACTAGCGGGGGACAATGAGCAGTTCTTC. Translation gives CASSQVRGLAGDNEQFF.

This clone has just a few counts. This CDR3 is CASSQSGGTSYEQYF. Written as DNA, the CDR3 is TGTGCCAGCAGCCAAAGCGGGGGGACATCCTACGAGCAGTACTTC. The genes are TRBV11-3 and TRBJ2-7; the match to TRBD2 covers 9 bases. This CDR3 contains 15 residues. V gave up 5 bases and J gave up 1 base; unmatched junction bases: 6. Germline CDR1 is SGHNT and CDR2 is YENEEA.

This clone has more than one count but fewer than ten. V is TRBV9 and J is TRBJ2-1; D is undetermined. CDR1 and CDR2 (germline): SGDLS, YYNGEE. Trimming took 9 bases from V and 2 from J, leaving 12 bases between them. The CDR3 runs to 13 residues. CDR3 sequence (DNA): TGTGCCACGTCCGAGGATCCCTACAATGAGCAGTTCTTC. Translated, it gives CATSEDPYNEQFF.

This clone has just a few counts. The chain links TRBV7-8 to TRBJ2-3; 8 positions agree with TRBD2. In germline, CDR1 is SGHVS, CDR2 FQNEAQ. V shed 5 bases, J shed 2 bases, and the junction held 9 bases outside the gene matches. This CDR3 is 16 amino acids long. In DNA, the CDR3 is TGTGCCAGCAGCCCGCGGGGGGCGGGGGTCACAGATACGCAGTATTTT. Its translation: CASSPRGAGVTDTQYF.

This clone was observed a handful of times. CDR3 sequence reads: CAWLRQEVLRTEAFF. The CDR3 coding sequence is TGTGCCTGGTTAAGGCAGGAGGTGCTTCGGACTGAAGCTTTCTTT. The V and J genes are TRBV30 and TRBJ1-1; D call uncertain. The germline CDR1 and CDR2 sequences are GTSNPN and SVGIG (reference sequence). CDR3 length: 15 residues. V dropped 5 bases and J dropped 5 bases, with 21 bases sitting between them.

The chain couples TRBV28 to TRBJ2-1, with D hard to call. From germline, CDR1 is MDHEN and CDR2 SYDVKM. This CDR3 comprises 11 residues. The V end was cut by 4 bases, the J end by 9 bases, with 7 bases between. This CDR3 is CASSSRSEQFF. For the CDR3, the DNA is TGTGCCAGCAGTTCCAGAAGTGAGCAGTTCTTC.

Only a few counts were recorded for this clone. The rearrangement uses TRBV7-9 and TRBJ2-2; D unclear. There are 14 residues in the CDR3. Trimming stripped 3 bases from V and 5 bases from J, with 10 bases between. CDR1 is SEHNR and CDR2 is FQNEAQ in the germline V gene (reference sequence). The DNA for the CDR3 is TGTGCCAGCAGCTTTTCACAATCAACCGGGGAGCTGTTTTTT. Protein: CASSFSQSTGELFF.

The chain uses TRBV19 and TRBJ2-7; perhaps TRBD1 as D (6 bases). V lost 9 bases and J lost 3, with 21 bases in between. There are 15 residues in the CDR3. The V gene's germline CDR1 is LNHDA and CDR2 SQIVND (reference sequence). For the CDR3, the DNA is TGTGCCAGCGAGAGGGTTGGGGGCCGGGGCTACGAGCAGTACTTC. Translating it yields CASERVGGRGYEQYF.

This clone appeared once. The chain couples TRBV29-1 to TRBJ2-5; 8 bases fit TRBD2. V lost 1 base, J lost 4 bases, and 8 bases stayed unmatched. Looked up from germline, CDR1 is SQVTM and CDR2 is ANQGSEA. The CDR3 is 15 residues long. CDR3 region: CSVEVAGISGETQYF. The DNA of the CDR3 is TGCAGCGTTGAAGTAGCGGGAATTTCAGGAGAGACCCAGTACTTC.

This clone appeared a few times. The J gene is TRBJ2-7, the V gene TRBV6-5, with D perhaps matching TRBD1 (5 bases). Per the germline V gene, CDR1 is MNHEY and CDR2 is SVGAGI. The V gene lost 2 bases and the J gene lost 2 bases, with 13 bases spanning the gap. The CDR3 contains 15 residues. CDR3 sequence: CASSYSTGPPYEQYF. The CDR3 nucleotides are TGTGCCAGCAGTTACAGTACAGGACCTCCCTACGAGCAGTACTTC.

This clone was counted between two and nine times. The V call is TRBV7-3, the J call TRBJ2-4, with 11 bases fitting TRBD2. Trimming cost V 5 bases and J 6 bases; bases outside gene matches: 6. The CDR3 is 15 residues long. The V gene's germline CDR1 is SGHTA and CDR2 FQGTGA. CDR3 nucleotides: TGTGCCAGCAGCCTAGCGGGGGGCTCCTCAAACATTCAGTACTTC. Its protein product is CASSLAGGSSNIQYF.

The rearrangement links TRBV30 to TRBJ1-2; 9 bases fit TRBD1. Germline V CDR1 and CDR2: GTSNPN, SVGIG (reference sequence). Trimming removed 1 base from V and 3 bases from J; junction bases left unmatched: 12. The CDR3 is made up of 17 amino acids. CDR3 loop: CAWSAVPGQGRDYGYTF. In DNA form, the CDR3 reads TGTGCCTGGAGTGCGGTCCCGGGACAGGGTCGGGACTATGGCTACACCTTC. Combining the CDR3 with reference TRBV30 and TRBJ1-2 gives the whole variable domain SQTIHQWPATLVQPVGSPLSLECTVEGTSNPNLYWYRQAAGRGLQLLFYSVGIGQISSEVPQNLSASRPQDRQFILSSKKLLLSDSGFYLCAWSAVPGQGRDYGYTFGSGTRLTVV.

The chain uses TRBV9 and TRBJ2-1; tentatively, D is TRBD2 (6 bases). Per the germline V gene, CDR1 is SGDLS and CDR2 is YYNGEE. Trimming pared 4 bases from V and 12 bases from J, leaving 17 bases between. The CDR3 is 13 residues long. The CDR3 here is CASSFDSGLPQFF. Here the CDR3 DNA reads TGTGCCAGCAGCTTCGACTCAGGACTACCGCAGTTCTTC.

This clone was picked up a small number of times. This chain uses TRBV10-3 with TRBJ1-6, with TRBD1 identical over 7 bases. This CDR3 has 14 amino acids. With V trimmed by 2 bases and J by 10 bases, 5 bases remained unmatched. Germline lookup yields CDR1 ENHRY and CDR2 SYGVKD. The chain's CDR3 is CAISEPRDRSPLHF. CDR3 coding DNA: TGTGCCATCAGTGAGCCGAGGGACAGATCACCCCTCCACTTT.

This clone was seen a few times. One end of the junction is discordant with germline, which a read error may explain. This chain links TRBV6-5 with TRBJ2-4, with D maybe TRBD1 (7 bases). Germline lookup yields CDR1 MNHEY and CDR2 SVGAGI. The CDR3 has 14 residues. Here the CDR3 reads CASSPRGVGSVPHF. The CDR3 DNA follows: TGTGCCAGCAGCCCCAGGGGGGTAGGATCAGTGCCCCACTTC.

This clone was recorded a few times. The chain is built from TRBV5-1 and TRBJ2-5; TRBD2 matches at 8 bases. With 5 bases clipped from V and 1 base from J, the junction kept 19 bases outside the gene matches. This CDR3 is 19 amino acids long. Germline-derived CDR1 and CDR2 are SGHRS and YFSETQ. CDR3 protein: CASRFGRGEPRSLQETQYF. CDR3 DNA sequence: TGCGCCAGCAGGTTCGGGAGGGGAGAACCTAGATCCCTCCAAGAGACCCAGTACTTC.

This clone turned up a few times. The chain links TRBV30 to TRBJ1-1; 9 bases match TRBD1. The germline gives CDR1 GTSNPN, CDR2 SVGIG (reference sequence). V trimming: 6 bases; J trimming: 4 bases; junction bases outside the gene matches: 3. The CDR3 covers 12 residues. CDR3 amino acids: CACDRGSTEAFF. The DNA of the CDR3 is TGTGCCTGTGACAGGGGGAGCACTGAAGCTTTCTTT.

This chain uses TRBV28 with TRBJ1-5, with a tentative D call TRBD1 (6 bases). The CDR3 is 17 amino acids. Germline CDR1 is MDHEN and CDR2 is SYDVKM. V lost 3 bases and J lost 4, with 19 bases in between. The CDR3 reads CASSFRSGVLKNQPQHF. CDR3 nucleotide sequence: TGTGCCAGCAGTTTTAGGTCAGGGGTTTTGAAAAATCAGCCCCAGCATTTT.

This sequence joins TRBV19 and TRBJ1-5; D perhaps matches TRBD1 (6 bases). The germline CDR1 and CDR2 sequences are LNHDA and SQIVND (reference sequence). Trimming stripped 2 bases from V and 4 bases from J, with 15 bases between. The CDR3 runs to 16 residues. CDR3 residues: CASSISLDSGNQPQHF. CDR3 coding DNA: TGTGCCAGTAGTATATCGTTGGACAGTGGAAATCAGCCCCAGCATTTT. Filled out from reference TRBV19 and TRBJ1-5, the complete variable domain reads DGGITQSPKYLFRKEGQNVTLSCEQNLNHDAMYWYRQDPGQGLRLIYYSQIVNDFQKGDIAEGYSVSREKKESFPLTVTSAQKNPTAFYLCASSISLDSGNQPQHFGDGTRLSIL.

This clone was seen a handful of times. The chain couples TRBV30 to TRBJ1-1, with D possibly being TRBD1 (6 bases). The CDR3 is 13 amino acids. Trimming left V 3 bases short and J 5 bases short, with 13 bases between. The germline V gene encodes CDR1 GTSNPN and CDR2 SVGIG (reference sequence). This CDR3 reads CAWRAGGRTEAFF. CDR3 DNA: TGTGCCTGGAGGGCCGGGGGGCGGACTGAAGCTTTCTTT.